This T cell receptor beta chain was recorded in a study of blood T cell repertoires in COVID-19 (TCRdb year 2020). Looking at the study overall: Samples covering the acute and convalescent phases of COVID-19 were provided by collaborators in the United States, Italy and Spain. The prospective study material was composed of cDNA or gDNA derived from T cells, B-cell-depleted T cells, or PBMCs. Where available, HLA class I and class II types were obtained from metadata supplied by the sample provider rather than from assay-based typing. Sample metadata almost always included a de-identified subject ID, COVID-19 status, age in years and sex. Subjects who had been exposed to COVID-19, were actively infected with it, or had recovered from it provided the deeply sampled blood TCRbeta repertoires that made up the dataset. The repertoires were released in a freely available public database intended as a resource for research on the immune response to SARS-CoV-2. Samples were obtained from the ongoing ImmuneRACE study (first 160 participants) and from roughly 1,300 subjects provided by 6 global collaborators. The investigation overall reported the following: The quantity of clinical and demographic metadata differed by source and by participant and was supplied without curation.

Each collaborating institution followed its own protocols to collect whole blood in K2EDTA tubes. For TCRbeta analysis, collaborators shipped samples in one of three forms: frozen whole blood, isolated PBMCs, or DNA extracted from either of those sample types. In the case of this clone: Its antigen target is currently unknown. Base qualities are not recorded, but no much larger clone differs from it by a single base.

TCRbeta CDR3 regions were amplified from genomic DNA by means of the immunoSEQ Assay, a bias-controlled multiplex PCR. From the authors' description of their analysis: The number of nucleated cells in each sample was estimated by amplification of reference gene primers within the assay. To quantify the absolute abundance of each unique TCRbeta CDR3 rearrangement, sequence reads were collapsed and filtered. For each sample, productive Simpson clonality was calculated as the square root of Simpson's diversity index over productive rearrangements. TCRdb's version of the immuneACCESS table is confined to in-frame rearrangements and falls short of the full clone set. An unresolved V gene accounts for under half of the shortfall where checked; the remainder is of unknown origin. Clone size and V and J calls were adopted from that table, with D and trimming inferred from the DNA. Across this sample there are about 86,000 clones, with roughly four fifths seen only once. The ten largest clones represent 1.2% of the sample.

This TCR came from a woman aged 80 or over with acute or convalescent COVID-19. The sequencing sample was made of peripheral blood.

The DNA sequence is given as TGTGCCAGCAGCGTAGGAGTGTCCAATCAGCCCCAGCATTTT. Translated, this is CASSVGVSNQPQHF. The chain was built from TRBV9 and TRBJ1-5, with the identity of the D gene unclear. For CDR1 and CDR2, the germline V gene lists SGDLS and YYNGEE. V was cut back by 0 bases and J by 3 bases, leaving a gap of 7 bases between them. The CDR3 measures 14 amino acids from cysteine to phenylalanine. Left in the record is the CDR3 DNA by itself, 42 bases read in frame from the first base.